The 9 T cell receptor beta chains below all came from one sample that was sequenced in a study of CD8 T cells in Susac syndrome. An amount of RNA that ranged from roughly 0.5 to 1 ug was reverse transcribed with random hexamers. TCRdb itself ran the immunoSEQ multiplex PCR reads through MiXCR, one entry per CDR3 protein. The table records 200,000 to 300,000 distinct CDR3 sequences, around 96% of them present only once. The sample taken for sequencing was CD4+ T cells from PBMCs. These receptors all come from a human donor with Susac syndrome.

The CDR3 DNA sequence: TGCGCCAGCAGCAACCCTAGCGTCAATGAGCAGTTCTTC. It translates to CASSNPSVNEQFF. The rearrangement uses TRBV5-1 and TRBJ2-1; the D gene is possibly TRBD2 (6 bases). The CDR3 runs 13 residues. With 4 bases removed from V and 6 bases from J, the gap between germline ends came to 11 bases. Looked up from germline, CDR1 is SGHRS and CDR2 is YFSETQ.

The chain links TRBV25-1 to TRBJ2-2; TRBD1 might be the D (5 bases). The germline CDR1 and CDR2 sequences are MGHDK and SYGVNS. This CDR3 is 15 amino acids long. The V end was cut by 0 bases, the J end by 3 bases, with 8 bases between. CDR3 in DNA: TGTGCCAGCAGTGAATATCGACAGCACACCGGGGAGCTGTTTTTT. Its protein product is CASSEYRQHTGELFF.

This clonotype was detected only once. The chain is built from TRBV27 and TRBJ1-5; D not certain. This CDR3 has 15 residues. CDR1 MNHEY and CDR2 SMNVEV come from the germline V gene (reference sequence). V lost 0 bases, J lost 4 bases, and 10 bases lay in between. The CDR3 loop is CASSLSSTANQPQHF. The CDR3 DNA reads TGTGCCAGCAGTTTATCGTCAACAGCTAATCAGCCCCAGCATTTT.

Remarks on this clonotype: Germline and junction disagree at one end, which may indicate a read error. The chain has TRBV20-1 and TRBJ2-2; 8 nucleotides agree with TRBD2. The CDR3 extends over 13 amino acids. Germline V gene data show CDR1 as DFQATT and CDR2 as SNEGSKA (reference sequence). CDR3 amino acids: CSTSGMNTGELFF. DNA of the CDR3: TGCAGTACTAGCGGAATGAACACCGGGGAGCTGTTTTTT.

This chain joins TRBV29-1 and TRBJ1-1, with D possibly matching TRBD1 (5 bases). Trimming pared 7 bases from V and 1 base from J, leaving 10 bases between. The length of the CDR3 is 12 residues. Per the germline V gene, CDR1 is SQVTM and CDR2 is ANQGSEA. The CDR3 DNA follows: TGCAGCGGACGACAGACGAACACTGAAGCTTTCTTT. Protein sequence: CSGRQTNTEAFF. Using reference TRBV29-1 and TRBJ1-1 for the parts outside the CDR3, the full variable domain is SAVISQKPSRDICQRGTSLTIQCQVDSQVTMMFWYRQQPGQSLTLIATANQGSEATYESGFVIDKFPISRPNLTFSTLTVSNMSPEDSSIYLCSGRQTNTEAFFGQGTRLTVV.

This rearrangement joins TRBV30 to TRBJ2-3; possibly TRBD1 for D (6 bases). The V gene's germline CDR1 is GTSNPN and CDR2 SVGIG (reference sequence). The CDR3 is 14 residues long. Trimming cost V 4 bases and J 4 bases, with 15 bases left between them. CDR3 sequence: CAWNRIQGPDTQYF. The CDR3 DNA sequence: TGTGCCTGGAACAGGATACAGGGCCCAGATACGCAGTATTTT.

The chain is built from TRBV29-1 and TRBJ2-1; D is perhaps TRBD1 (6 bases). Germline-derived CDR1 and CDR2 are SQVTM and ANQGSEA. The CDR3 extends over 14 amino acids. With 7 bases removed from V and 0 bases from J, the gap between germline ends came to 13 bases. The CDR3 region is CSAKGHSSYNEQFF. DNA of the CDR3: TGCAGCGCAAAGGGACACAGCTCCTACAATGAGCAGTTCTTC.

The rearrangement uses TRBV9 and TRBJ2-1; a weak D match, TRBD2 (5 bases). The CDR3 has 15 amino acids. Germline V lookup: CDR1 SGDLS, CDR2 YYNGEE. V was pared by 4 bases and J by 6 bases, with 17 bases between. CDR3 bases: TGTGCCAGCAGCCTACGGGGATTAAGAGGCAATGAGCAGTTCTTC. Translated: CASSLRGLRGNEQFF. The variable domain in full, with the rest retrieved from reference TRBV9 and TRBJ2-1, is DSGVTQTPKHLITATGQRVTLRCSPRSGDLSVYWYQQSLDQGLQFLIQYYNGEERAKGNILERFSAQQFPDLHSELNLSSLELGDSALYFCASSLRGLRGNEQFFGPGTRLTVL.

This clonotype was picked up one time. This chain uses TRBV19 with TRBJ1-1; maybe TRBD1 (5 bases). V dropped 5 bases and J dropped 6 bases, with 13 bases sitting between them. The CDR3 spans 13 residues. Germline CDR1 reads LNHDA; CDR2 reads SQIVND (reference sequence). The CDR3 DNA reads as TGTGCCAGTAGTCACCGGGGCCCTTCTGAAGCTTTCTTT. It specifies CASSHRGPSEAFF.